This paragraph covers one T cell receptor (beta chain) sequence. Antigen unknown. The sample belongs to a study of CXCR3-negative and CXCR3-positive naive CD8 T cells. Study conclusions and caveats: Higher TRB CDR3 hydrophobicity marked CXCR3-positive naive cells relative to CXCR3-negative naive cells. Sequencing showed both naive subsets with comparably high diversity, and memory CD8+ cells much lower.

The CDR3 has 13 residues. Germline CDR1 and CDR2: MDHEN and SYDVKM. In preparing the TRB cDNA libraries, 5' RACE with UMI labels was used. TCRdb reprocessed the 5' RACE reads and keeps a single row for each CDR3 protein, giving no DNA. Its clone listing holds approximately 88,000 distinct CDR3 sequences. The rearrangement joins TRBV28 to TRBJ2-5; no DNA is available, so the TRBD1 call from TCRdb remains unchecked. The source is a human donor in good health. Some clones in this sample may be carry-over from other donors' samples. The sample was naive CXCR3+ CD8+ T cells from blood. Subset indicated: CD45RO-CCR7+CD27+CD95- naive CD8+ T cells expressing CXCR3 (TNR3+). This CDR3 reads CASSDRGGETQYF.